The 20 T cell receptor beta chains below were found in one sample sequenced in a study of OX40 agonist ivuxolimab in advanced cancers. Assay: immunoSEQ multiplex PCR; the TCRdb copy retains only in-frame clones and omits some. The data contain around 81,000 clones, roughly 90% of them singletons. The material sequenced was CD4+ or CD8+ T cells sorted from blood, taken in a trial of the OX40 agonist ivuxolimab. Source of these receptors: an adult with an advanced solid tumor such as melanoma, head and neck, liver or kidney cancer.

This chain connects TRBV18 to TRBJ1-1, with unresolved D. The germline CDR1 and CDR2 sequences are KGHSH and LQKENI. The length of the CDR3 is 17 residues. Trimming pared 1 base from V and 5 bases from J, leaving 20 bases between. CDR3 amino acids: CASSPRPWAGGGTEAFF. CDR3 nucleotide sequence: TGTGCCAGCTCACCACGTCCTTGGGCAGGCGGCGGGACTGAAGCTTTCTTT.

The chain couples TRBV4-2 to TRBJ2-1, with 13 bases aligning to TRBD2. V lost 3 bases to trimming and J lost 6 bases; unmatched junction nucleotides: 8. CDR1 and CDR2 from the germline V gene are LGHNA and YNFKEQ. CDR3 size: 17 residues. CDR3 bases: TGTGCCAGCAGCCAGGGACGGACTAGCGGGAGTCCCAATGAGCAGTTCTTC. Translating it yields CASSQGRTSGSPNEQFF.

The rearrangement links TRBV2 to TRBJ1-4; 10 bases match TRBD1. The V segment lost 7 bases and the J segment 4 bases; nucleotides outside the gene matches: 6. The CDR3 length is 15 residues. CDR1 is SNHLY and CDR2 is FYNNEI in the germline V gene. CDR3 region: CASITGQGYNEKLFF. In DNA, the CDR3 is TGTGCCAGCATCACGGGACAGGGGTATAATGAAAAACTGTTTTTT.

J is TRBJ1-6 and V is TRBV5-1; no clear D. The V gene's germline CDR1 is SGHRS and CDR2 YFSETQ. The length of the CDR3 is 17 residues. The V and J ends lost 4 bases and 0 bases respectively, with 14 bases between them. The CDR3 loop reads CASSAGPLSSYNSPLHF. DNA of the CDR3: TGCGCCAGCAGCGCCGGACCGTTAAGCTCCTATAATTCACCCCTCCACTTT.

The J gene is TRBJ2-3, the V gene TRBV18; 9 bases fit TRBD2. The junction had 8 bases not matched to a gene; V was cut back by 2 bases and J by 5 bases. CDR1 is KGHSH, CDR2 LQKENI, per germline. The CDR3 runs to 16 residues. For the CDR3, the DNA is TGTGCCAGCTCACCAATGACTAGCGGCTCAAAAGATACGCAGTATTTT. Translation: CASSPMTSGSKDTQYF.

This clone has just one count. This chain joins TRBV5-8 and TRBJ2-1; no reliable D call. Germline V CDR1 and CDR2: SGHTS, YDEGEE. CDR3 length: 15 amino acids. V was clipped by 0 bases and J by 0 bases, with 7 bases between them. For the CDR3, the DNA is TGTGCCAGCAGCTTGGGGAAAAGCTCCTACAATGAGCAGTTCTTC. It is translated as CASSLGKSSYNEQFF.

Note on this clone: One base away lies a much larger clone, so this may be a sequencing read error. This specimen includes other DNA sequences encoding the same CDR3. The CDR3 DNA is TGTGCCAGCAGCTTTGGCAACACTGAAGCTTTCTTT. It yields the protein CASSFGNTEAFF. V and J are TRBV7-2 and TRBJ1-1; D gene unclear. This CDR3 is 12 amino acids long. V was pared by 3 bases and J by 2 bases, with 4 bases between. Looked up from germline, CDR1 is SGHTA and CDR2 is FQGNSA.

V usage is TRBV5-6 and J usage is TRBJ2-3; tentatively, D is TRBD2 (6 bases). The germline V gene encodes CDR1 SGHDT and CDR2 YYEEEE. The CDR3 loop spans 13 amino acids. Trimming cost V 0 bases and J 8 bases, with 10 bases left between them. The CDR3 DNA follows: TGTGCCAGCAGCTTGGGCGGGGCCGGTACGCAGTATTTT. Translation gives CASSLGGAGTQYF.

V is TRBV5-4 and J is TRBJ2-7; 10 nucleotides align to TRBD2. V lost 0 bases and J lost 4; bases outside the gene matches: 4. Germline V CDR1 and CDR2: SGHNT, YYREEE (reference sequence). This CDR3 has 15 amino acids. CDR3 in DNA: TGTGCCAGCAGCTTGGAGGCTAGCGGGAGATACGAGCAGTACTTC. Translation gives CASSLEASGRYEQYF.

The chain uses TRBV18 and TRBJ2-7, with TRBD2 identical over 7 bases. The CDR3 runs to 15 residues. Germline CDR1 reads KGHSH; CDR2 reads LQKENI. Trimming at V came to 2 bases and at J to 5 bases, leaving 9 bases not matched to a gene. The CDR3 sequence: CASSPLGEGLNEQYF. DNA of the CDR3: TGTGCCAGCTCACCATTGGGGGAGGGCCTCAACGAGCAGTACTTC.

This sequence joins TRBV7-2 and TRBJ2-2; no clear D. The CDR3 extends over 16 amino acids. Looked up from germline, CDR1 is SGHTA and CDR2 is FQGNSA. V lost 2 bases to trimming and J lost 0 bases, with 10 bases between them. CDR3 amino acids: CASSLQARANTGELFF. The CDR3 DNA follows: TGTGCCAGCAGCTTACAGGCACGGGCGAACACCGGGGAGCTGTTTTTT.

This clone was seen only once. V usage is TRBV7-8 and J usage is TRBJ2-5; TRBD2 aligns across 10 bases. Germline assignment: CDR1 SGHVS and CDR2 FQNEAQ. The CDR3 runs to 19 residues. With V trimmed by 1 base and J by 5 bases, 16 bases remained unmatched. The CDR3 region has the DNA TGTGCCAGCAGCTTAGAGGTTTCAGCGGGAGGGCGCCGTGGGGAGACCCAGTACTTC. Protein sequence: CASSLEVSAGGRRGETQYF. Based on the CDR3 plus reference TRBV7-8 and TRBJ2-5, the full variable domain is GAGVSQSPRYKVAKRGQDVALRCDPISGHVSLFWYQQALGQGPEFLTYFQNEAQLDKSGLPSDRFFAERPEGSVSTLKIQRTQQEDSAVYLCASSLEVSAGGRRGETQYFGPGTRLLVL.

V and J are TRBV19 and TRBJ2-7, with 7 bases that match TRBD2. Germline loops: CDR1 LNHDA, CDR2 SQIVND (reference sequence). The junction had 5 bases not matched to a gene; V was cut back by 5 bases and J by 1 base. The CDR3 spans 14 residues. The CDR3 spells CASSRGSKSYEQYF. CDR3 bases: TGTGCCAGTAGTCGCGGGAGTAAGTCCTACGAGCAGTACTTC.

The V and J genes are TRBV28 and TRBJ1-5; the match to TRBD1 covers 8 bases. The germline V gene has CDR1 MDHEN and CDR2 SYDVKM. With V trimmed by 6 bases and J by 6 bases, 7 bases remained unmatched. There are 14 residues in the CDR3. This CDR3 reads CASSPGGKVQPQHF. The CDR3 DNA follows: TGTGCCAGCAGCCCAGGGGGCAAGGTTCAGCCCCAGCATTTT. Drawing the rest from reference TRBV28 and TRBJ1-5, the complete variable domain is DVKVTQSSRYLVKRTGEKVFLECVQDMDHENMFWYRQDPGLGLRLIYFSYDVKMKEKGDIPEGYSVSREKKERFSLILESASTNQTSMYLCASSPGGKVQPQHFGDGTRLSIL.

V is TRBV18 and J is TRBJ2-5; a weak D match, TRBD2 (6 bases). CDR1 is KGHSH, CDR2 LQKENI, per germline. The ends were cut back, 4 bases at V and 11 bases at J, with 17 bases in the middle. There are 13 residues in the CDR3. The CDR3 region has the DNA TGTGCCAGCTCACAAGGGACGCCGGAGGGGCAGTACTTC. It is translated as CASSQGTPEGQYF.

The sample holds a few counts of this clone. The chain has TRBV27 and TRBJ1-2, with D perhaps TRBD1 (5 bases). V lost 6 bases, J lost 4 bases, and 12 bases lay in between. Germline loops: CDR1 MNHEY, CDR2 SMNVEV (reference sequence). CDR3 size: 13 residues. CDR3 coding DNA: TGTGCCAGCAGGGACACTCAACTCTATGGCTACACCTTC. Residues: CASRDTQLYGYTF.

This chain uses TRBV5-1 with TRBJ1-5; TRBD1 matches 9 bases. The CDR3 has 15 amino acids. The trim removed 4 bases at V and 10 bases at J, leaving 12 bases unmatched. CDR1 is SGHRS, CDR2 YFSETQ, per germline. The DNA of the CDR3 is TGCGCCAGCAGCCCCGGTACAGGGGGCAGGGAACCCCAGCATTTT. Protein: CASSPGTGGREPQHF.

The CDR3 reads CASSLVGTGNTIYF. CDR3 DNA sequence: TGTGCCAGCAGTTTAGTCGGCACTGGAAACACCATATATTTT. J is TRBJ1-3 and V is TRBV28; D remains ambiguous. The CDR3 has 14 residues. The germline V and J ends were trimmed by 2 bases and 2 bases, with 7 bases remaining between them. Germline CDR1 reads MDHEN; CDR2 reads SYDVKM. Looking up the rest from reference TRBV28 and TRBJ1-3 gives the full variable domain: DVKVTQSSRYLVKRTGEKVFLECVQDMDHENMFWYRQDPGLGLRLIYFSYDVKMKEKGDIPEGYSVSREKKERFSLILESASTNQTSMYLCASSLVGTGNTIYFGEGSWLTVV.

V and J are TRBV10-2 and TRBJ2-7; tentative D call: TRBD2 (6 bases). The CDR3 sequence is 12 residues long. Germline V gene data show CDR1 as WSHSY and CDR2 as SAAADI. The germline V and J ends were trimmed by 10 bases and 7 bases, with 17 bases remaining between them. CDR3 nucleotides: TGCGCCACCCGGACGAGGGCGGGAGAGCAGTACTTC. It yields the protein CATRTRAGEQYF.

This CDR3 reads CASSLIGQGATEAFF. CDR3 bases: TGTGCCAGCAGTTTAATCGGACAGGGGGCAACTGAAGCTTTCTTT. The chain is built from TRBV27 and TRBJ1-1, with 11 bases lining up with TRBD1. V was pared by 2 bases and J by 5 bases, with 4 bases of the junction left unmatched. The CDR3 extends over 15 amino acids. CDR1 MNHEY and CDR2 SMNVEV come from the germline V gene (reference sequence).